What follows describes a single TCR beta chain. Clones were read by immunoSEQ multiplex PCR, and TCRdb kept only the in-frame ones, dropping some. The sample carries roughly 190,000 clones, around 87% recorded once. CDR3 length: 13 residues. V shed 6 bases, J shed 7 bases, and the junction held 9 bases outside the gene matches. In germline, CDR1 is SGHNT, CDR2 YYREEE (reference sequence). The data stem from a study of blood T cell repertoires in COVID-19. Study-wide background: Sites across the United States, Italy and Spain contributed samples from acute and convalescent COVID-19.

The sample consisted of peripheral blood. The sequence was collected from a woman aged 80 or over in a cohort sampled during active or convalescent COVID-19. This chain connects TRBV5-4 to TRBJ1-1; TRBD1 matches 7 bases. The DNA for the CDR3 is TGTGCCAGCAACCCACGGACAGGAGATGAAGCTTTCTTT. The encoded protein is CASNPRTGDEAFF.